This T cell receptor beta chain was identified in a study of spatial heterogeneity in lung cancer. Study at large: Those follow-up PBMC samples that were available underwent sequencing, at a median interval of about 22 months following resection.

Time point here: blood at routine non-recurrence follow-up after resection. This clonotype was picked up a small number of times. Per the germline V gene, CDR1 is MNHEY and CDR2 is SVGEGT. V was trimmed by 5 bases and J by 3 bases, leaving 10 bases between them. The CDR3 consists of 13 residues. In TCRdb, the 5' RACE reads were re-called with MiXCR into one record per CDR3 protein. Of roughly 72,000 distinct CDR3 sequences in the sample, 7.5% to 10% are singletons; the top ten hold about 2%. This sequence originates from a female donor with early-stage non-small cell lung cancer. This chain connects TRBV6-2 or TRBV6-3 to TRBJ1-1; D perhaps matches TRBD1 (6 bases). The source was PBMCs, collected at follow-up. The CDR3 sequence is CASSPQGHTEAFF. The CDR3 DNA reads as TGTGCCAGCAGTCCCCAGGGGCACACTGAAGCTTTCTTT.